The 23 T cell receptor beta chains in this list originate from one sample, sequenced in a study of blood T cell repertoires in COVID-19. Only in-frame clones appear in the TCRdb table, and some are missing; sequencing was by immunoSEQ multiplex PCR. This repertoire shows about 210,000 clones, about 88% found once; its top ten account for around 3.1%. The material sequenced was peripheral blood. The receptors come from a man between 60 and 75 years old with acute or convalescent COVID-19.

The gene calls are TRBV2 and TRBJ1-5, with unresolved D. Germline CDR1 and CDR2: SNHLY and FYNNEI. The V end was cut by 2 bases, the J end by 4 bases, with 9 bases between. This CDR3 is 14 amino acids long. The CDR3 here is CASSEYEFNQPQHF. CDR3 coding DNA: TGTGCCAGCAGTGAATACGAGTTTAATCAGCCCCAGCATTTT.

This clone was seen more than once but under ten times. The chain employs TRBV13 and TRBJ2-7, with 7 bases that match TRBD1. J was trimmed by 3 bases and V by 1 base; bases with no gene match: 6. Germline assignment: CDR1 PRHDT and CDR2 FYEKMQ (reference sequence). This CDR3 region has 15 residues. The CDR3 spells CASSLEGDSNYEQYF. CDR3 coding DNA: TGTGCCAGCAGCTTAGAGGGGGACAGCAACTACGAGCAGTACTTC.

The V gene is TRBV23-1, the J gene TRBJ2-5, with D possibly TRBD2 on 5 matching bases. TRBV23-1 is an ORF, and what it does is uncertain. The CDR3 is 16 residues long. V was trimmed by 0 bases and J by 7 bases, leaving 18 bases between them. This CDR3 reads CASSQSNSQAAGTQYF. DNA of the CDR3: TGCGCCAGCAGTCAATCGAATTCCCAGGCGGCGGGGACCCAGTACTTC.

The V and J genes are TRBV19 and TRBJ2-7, with 7 bases identical to TRBD1. The ends lost 4 bases at V and 2 bases at J; junction bases unmatched: 8. Germline CDR1 reads LNHDA; CDR2 reads SQIVND (reference sequence). CDR3 length: 15 residues. CDR3 bases: TGTGCCAGTAGTAGGGCAGGGGGTACCCCCTACGAGCAGTACTTC. Translated: CASSRAGGTPYEQYF.

This chain uses TRBV5-8 with TRBJ2-3; 10 bases are shared with TRBD1. The CDR3 is 15 residues long. The trim removed 4 bases at V and 2 bases at J, leaving 4 bases unmatched. Germline CDR1 reads SGHTS; CDR2 reads YDEGEE. CDR3 amino acids: CASSRGQGSTDTQYF. CDR3 coding DNA: TGTGCCAGCAGCAGGGGACAGGGGTCCACAGATACGCAGTATTTT.

This clone was seen only once. This chain joins TRBV5-4 and TRBJ2-2; D remains ambiguous. V gave up 6 bases and J gave up 1 base, with 7 bases separating them. From germline, CDR1 is SGHNT and CDR2 YYREEE (reference sequence). There are 13 residues in the CDR3. The CDR3 reads CASKEMNTGELFF. The CDR3 nucleotides are TGTGCCAGCAAAGAGATGAACACCGGGGAGCTGTTTTTT.

The chain is built from TRBV11-2 and TRBJ2-7, with D possibly matching TRBD2 (7 bases). The germline CDR1 and CDR2 sequences are SGHAT and FQNNGV. The CDR3 is 16 residues long. V shed 5 bases and J shed 3 bases, with 20 bases lying between them. CDR3 loop: CASSQTWGGVSYEQYF. CDR3 sequence (DNA): TGTGCCAGCAGCCAGACCTGGGGGGGCGTCAGCTACGAGCAGTACTTC.

The chain couples TRBV14 to TRBJ1-1, with D uncertain. The CDR3 is 14 residues long. CDR1 is SGHDN, CDR2 FVKESK, per germline. V was clipped by 1 base and J by 4 bases, with 10 bases between them. Written as DNA, the CDR3 is TGTGCCAGCAGCCAAGCCGGGTTGGGCACTGAAGCTTTCTTT. Its translation: CASSQAGLGTEAFF. Filled out from reference TRBV14 and TRBJ1-1, the complete variable domain reads EAGVTQFPSHSVIEKGQTVTLRCDPISGHDNLYWYRRVMGKEIKFLLHFVKESKQDESGMPNNRFLAERTGGTYSTLKVQPAELEDSGVYFCASSQAGLGTEAFFGQGTRLTVV.

The chain joins TRBV18 to TRBJ2-7, with TRBD1 as a possible D gene (6 bases). Trimming shortened V by 1 base and J by 6 bases, and 10 bases separated the two germline ends. This CDR3 is 13 amino acids long. Germline assignment: CDR1 KGHSH and CDR2 LQKENI. CDR3 protein: CASSPRQESEQYF. The CDR3 nucleotides read TGTGCCAGCTCACCACGACAGGAATCCGAGCAGTACTTC.

The J gene is TRBJ1-4, the V gene TRBV11-2; D gene ambiguous. There are 13 residues in the CDR3. The germline gives CDR1 SGHAT, CDR2 FQNNGV. The ends were cut back, 4 bases at V and 5 bases at J, with 8 bases in the middle. CDR3 protein: CASSSNLNEKLFF. DNA for the CDR3: TGTGCCAGCAGCTCAAACCTAAATGAAAAACTGTTTTTT.

A single count supports this clone. In nucleotides, the CDR3 is TGCGCCAGCGGCAGCAGGGGGCCCTCCTACGAGCAGTACTTC. It yields the protein CASGSRGPSYEQYF. The V call is TRBV5-1, the J call TRBJ2-7; 8 bases are shared with TRBD1. Losses at the gene ends were 7 bases for V and 0 bases for J; bases not matched to a gene: 6. Germline-derived CDR1 and CDR2 are SGHRS and YFSETQ. The CDR3 runs 14 residues.

The V call is TRBV6-6, the J call TRBJ1-6, with D perhaps matching TRBD1 (5 bases). V lost 5 bases to trimming and J lost 0 bases, with 17 bases between them. Germline V CDR1 and CDR2: MNHNY, SVGAGI (reference sequence). This CDR3 is 18 amino acids long. The CDR3 DNA follows: TGTGCCAGCAGTCCACAGGTGCGGGGGAGCTCCTATAATTCACCCCTCCACTTT. Translating gives CASSPQVRGSSYNSPLHF.

The chain uses TRBV7-2 and TRBJ2-7; a possible D gene is TRBD1 (6 bases). The germline V gene encodes CDR1 SGHTA and CDR2 FQGNSA. The CDR3 has 14 amino acids. The V end lost 5 bases, the J end lost 6 bases, and 17 bases lay between the germline ends. The CDR3 here is CASSQGPGVGEQYF. In DNA, the CDR3 is TGTGCCAGCAGCCAGGGGCCAGGCGTTGGCGAGCAGTACTTC.

This clone was found a few times. The J gene is TRBJ2-1, the V gene TRBV28, with D possibly TRBD1 on 6 matching bases. V lost 6 bases to trimming and J lost 4 bases, with 16 bases between them. From germline, CDR1 is MDHEN and CDR2 SYDVKM. This CDR3 is 15 amino acids long. The CDR3 loop reads CASRPRTVHYNEQFF. As DNA, the CDR3 is TGTGCCAGCAGACCAAGGACAGTCCATTACAATGAGCAGTTCTTC.

J is TRBJ1-4 and V is TRBV7-9; D is unresolved. The CDR3 sequence is 15 residues long. Germline assignment: CDR1 SEHNR and CDR2 FQNEAQ (reference sequence). V lost 5 bases, J lost 6 bases, and 16 bases lay in between. CDR3 protein: CASSPSPSGDEKLFF. CDR3 coding DNA: TGTGCCAGCAGCCCTTCCCCATCCGGAGATGAAAAACTGTTTTTT.

The chain recombines TRBV10-2 with TRBJ2-1; TRBD2 might be the D (5 bases). Germline-derived CDR1 and CDR2 are WSHSY and SAAADI. V lost 3 bases to trimming and J lost 8 bases, with 17 bases between them. The CDR3 extends over 15 amino acids. CDR3 nucleotides: TGCGCCAGCAGTGATGTCGGGATATCTCTCTATGAGCAGTTCTTC. Its translation is CASSDVGISLYEQFF.

This clone came up once. The chain has TRBV5-1 and TRBJ2-1, with D possibly being TRBD1 (6 bases). V lost 0 bases, J lost 2 bases, and 9 bases lay in between. The CDR3 consists of 15 residues. Germline V gives CDR1 SGHRS, CDR2 YFSETQ. The chain's CDR3 is CASSLGRDTYNEQFF. The CDR3 DNA follows: TGCGCCAGCAGCTTGGGTAGGGACACCTACAATGAGCAGTTCTTC.

The chain is built from TRBV28 and TRBJ2-6, with D perhaps TRBD1 (6 bases). The CDR3 extends over 15 amino acids. V dropped 6 bases and J dropped 0 bases, with 9 bases sitting between them. CDR1 and CDR2 (germline): MDHEN, SYDVKM. The CDR3 protein is CASSQGSSGANVLTF. CDR3 sequence (DNA): TGTGCCAGCAGCCAGGGGAGCTCTGGGGCCAACGTCCTGACTTTC.

The chain links TRBV3-1 (or the pseudogene TRBV3-2) to TRBJ1-6; D might be TRBD1 (5 bases). The germline CDR1 and CDR2 sequences are LGHDT and YNNKEL (reference sequence). The V end lost 4 bases, the J end lost 0 bases, and 10 bases lay between the germline ends. The CDR3 sequence is 16 residues long. CDR3 sequence reads: CASSRDGSSYNSPLHF. CDR3 coding DNA: TGTGCCAGCAGCCGGGACGGGAGCTCCTATAATTCACCCCTCCACTTT.

The count of this clone is one. This chain uses TRBV2 with TRBJ2-7, with D perhaps TRBD1 (6 bases). This CDR3 region has 12 residues. V was trimmed by 6 bases and J by 2 bases, leaving 8 bases between them. CDR1 SNHLY and CDR2 FYNNEI come from the germline V gene. The CDR3 DNA follows: TGTGCCAGCAGCCGGGACACCTACGAGCAGTACTTC. Protein product: CASSRDTYEQYF.

The V call is TRBV27, the J call TRBJ2-7; D is perhaps TRBD1 (6 bases). V was cut by 4 bases and J by 5 bases, with 15 bases left in between. Germline V gene sequence: CDR1 MNHEY, CDR2 SMNVEV (reference sequence). The length of the CDR3 is 14 residues. The CDR3 DNA reads as TGTGCCAGCAGTTCCCACAGGGTTCGGAACGAGCAGTACTTC. Translation gives CASSSHRVRNEQYF.

The chain has TRBV29-1 and TRBJ2-5; possibly TRBD1 or TRBD2 for D (5 bases each). The CDR3 has 12 amino acids. CDR1 and CDR2 from the germline V gene are SQVTM and ANQGSEA. Trimming removed 4 bases at V and 5 bases at J, with 11 bases between. CDR3 protein: CSVGEGSETQYF. Here the CDR3 DNA reads TGCAGCGTTGGAGAGGGGAGCGAGACCCAGTACTTC.

V and J are TRBV10-1 and TRBJ1-2; 9 positions agree with TRBD1. The CDR3 totals 16 residues. Germline loops: CDR1 WNHNN, CDR2 SYGVQD (reference sequence). V lost 11 bases, J lost 4 bases, and 17 bases stayed unmatched. The CDR3 loop is CAPKRRTGDRGYGYTF. In nucleotides, the CDR3 is TGCGCCCCCAAAAGGAGGACAGGGGATAGGGGCTATGGCTACACCTTC.